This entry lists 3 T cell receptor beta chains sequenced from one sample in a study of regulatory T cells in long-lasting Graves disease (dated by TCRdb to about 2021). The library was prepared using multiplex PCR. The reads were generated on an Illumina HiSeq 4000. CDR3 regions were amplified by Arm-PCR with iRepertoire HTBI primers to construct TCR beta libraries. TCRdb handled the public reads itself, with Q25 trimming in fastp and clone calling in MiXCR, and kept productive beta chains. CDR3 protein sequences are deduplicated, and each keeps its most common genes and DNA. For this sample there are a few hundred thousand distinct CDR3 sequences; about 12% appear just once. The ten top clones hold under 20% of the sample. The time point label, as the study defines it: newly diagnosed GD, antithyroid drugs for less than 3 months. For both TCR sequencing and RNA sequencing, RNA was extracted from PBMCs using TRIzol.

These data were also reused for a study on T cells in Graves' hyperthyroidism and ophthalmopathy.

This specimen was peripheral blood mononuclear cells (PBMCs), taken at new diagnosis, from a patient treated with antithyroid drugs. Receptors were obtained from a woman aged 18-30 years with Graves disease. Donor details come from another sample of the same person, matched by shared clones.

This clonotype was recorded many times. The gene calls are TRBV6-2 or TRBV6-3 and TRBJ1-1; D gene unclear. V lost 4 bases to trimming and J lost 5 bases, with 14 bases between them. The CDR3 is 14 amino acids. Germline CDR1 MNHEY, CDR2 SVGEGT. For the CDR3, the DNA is TGTGCCAGCAGTTCCTCCTCCGGGTGGACTGAAGCTTTCTTT. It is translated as CASSSSSGWTEAFF.

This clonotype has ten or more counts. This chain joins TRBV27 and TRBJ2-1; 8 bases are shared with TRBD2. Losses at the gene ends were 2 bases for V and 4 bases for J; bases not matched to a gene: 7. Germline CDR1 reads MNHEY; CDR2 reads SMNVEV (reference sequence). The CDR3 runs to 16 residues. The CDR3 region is CASSLIGRASYNEQFF. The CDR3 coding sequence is TGTGCCAGCAGTTTAATCGGGAGGGCCTCTTACAATGAGCAGTTCTTC.

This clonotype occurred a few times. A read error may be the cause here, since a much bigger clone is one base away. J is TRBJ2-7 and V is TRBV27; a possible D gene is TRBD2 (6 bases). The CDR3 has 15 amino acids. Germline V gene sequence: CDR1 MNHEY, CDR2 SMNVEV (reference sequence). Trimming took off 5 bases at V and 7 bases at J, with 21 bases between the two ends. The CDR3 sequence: CASSVREVAEPEQYF. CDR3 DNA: TGTGCCAGCAGTGTAAGGGAGGTAGCGGAACCGGAGCAGTACTTC.